One sample yielded the 8 T cell receptor beta chains listed below, sequenced in a study of blood T cell repertoires in COVID-19. Here immunoSEQ multiplex PCR was the method, and the copy in TCRdb shows in-frame clones only, minus some. Among some 260,000 clones, 88% were seen once, and the ten largest hold roughly a tenth. The material sequenced was peripheral blood. These receptors were collected from a woman aged 65 to 85 with COVID-19, enrolled during active disease.

V usage is TRBV30 and J usage is TRBJ1-5; no firm D call. This CDR3 has 13 residues. In germline, CDR1 is GTSNPN, CDR2 SVGIG (reference sequence). Trimming took off 2 bases at V and 5 bases at J, with 10 bases between the two ends. The CDR3 DNA reads TGTGCCTGGAGTCTCGAGGAGGATCAGCCCCAGCATTTT. It translates to CAWSLEEDQPQHF. Drawing the rest from reference TRBV30 and TRBJ1-5, the complete variable domain is SQTIHQWPATLVQPVGSPLSLECTVEGTSNPNLYWYRQAAGRGLQLLFYSVGIGQISSEVPQNLSASRPQDRQFILSSKKLLLSDSGFYLCAWSLEEDQPQHFGDGTRLSIL.

The V and J genes are TRBV18 and TRBJ1-1; the D gene is possibly TRBD1 (6 bases). From germline, CDR1 is KGHSH and CDR2 LQKENI. The CDR3 runs to 14 residues. The V and J ends lost 6 bases and 0 bases respectively, with 11 bases between them. CDR3 DNA: TGTGCCAGCTCCCCGTGGGGGCTGAACACTGAAGCTTTCTTT. Encoded protein: CASSPWGLNTEAFF.

The chain's CDR3 is CASKTTSEGEQYF. CDR3 coding DNA: TGTGCCAGCAAGACGACTAGCGAGGGCGAGCAGTACTTC. The V gene is TRBV12-3 or TRBV12-4, the J gene TRBJ2-7, with 8 bases that match TRBD2. Trimming cost V 7 bases and J 6 bases; bases outside gene matches: 8. There are 13 residues in the CDR3.

This clone was seen a few times. The chain carries TRBV5-6 and TRBJ1-5; no clear D. Per the germline V gene, CDR1 is SGHDT and CDR2 is YYEEEE. The CDR3 is 15 amino acids. Trimming stripped 1 base from V and 5 bases from J, with 13 bases between. The CDR3 here is CASSLRQAAYQPQHF. The CDR3 bases are TGTGCCAGCAGCTTGCGCCAGGCCGCTTATCAGCCCCAGCATTTT.

This chain joins TRBV15 and TRBJ2-5; D is undetermined. The length of the CDR3 is 12 residues. Trimming took off 0 bases at V and 5 bases at J, with 4 bases between the two ends. Germline V gives CDR1 LNHNV, CDR2 YYDKDF (reference sequence). CDR3 protein: CATSRDLETQYF. The DNA for the CDR3 is TGTGCCACCAGCAGAGATCTGGAGACCCAGTACTTC. Looking up the rest from reference TRBV15 and TRBJ2-5 gives the full variable domain: DAMVIQNPRYQVTQFGKPVTLSCSQTLNHNVMYWYQQKSSQAPKLLFHYYDKDFNNEADTPDNFQSRRPNTSFCFLDIRSPGLGDTAMYLCATSRDLETQYFGPGTRLLVL.

This clone turned up a few times. The chain has TRBV12-3 or TRBV12-4 and TRBJ1-2, with D unclear. The germline V and J ends were trimmed by 7 bases and 4 bases, with 13 bases remaining between them. The CDR3 has 13 residues. The CDR3: CASTERLLYGYTF. CDR3 sequence (DNA): TGTGCCAGCACCGAGAGACTCCTCTATGGCTACACCTTC.

This chain uses TRBV14 with TRBJ2-7, with 7 bases that match TRBD2. Unmatched junction bases numbered 6, after V lost 0 bases and J lost 1 base. Germline V gives CDR1 SGHDN, CDR2 FVKESK. The CDR3 runs to 16 residues. CDR3 in amino acids: CASSQDGSGWSYEQYF. In DNA, the CDR3 is TGTGCCAGCAGCCAAGATGGTAGCGGGTGGTCCTACGAGCAGTACTTC.

The J gene is TRBJ1-1, the V gene TRBV20-1; D is unresolved. The CDR3 loop spans 11 amino acids. V shed 8 bases and J shed 1 base, with 8 bases lying between them. Looked up from germline, CDR1 is DFQATT and CDR2 is SNEGSKA (reference sequence). The CDR3 DNA is TGCAGTTCCCGACAGAACACTGAAGCTTTCTTT. This codes for CSSRQNTEAFF.